This T cell receptor beta chain was profiled in a study of cytomegalovirus exposure and HLA in healthy donors. Both 60 Vbeta primers and 13 Jbeta primers went into the PCR. Clones were sequenced by immunoSEQ multiplex PCR, and TCRdb holds only the in-frame ones, with some missing. The sample yields about 190,000 clones, over 80% seen once. Germline V gene lookup returns CDR1 MDHEN and CDR2 SYDVKM. This CDR3 spans 13 amino acids. J was trimmed by 8 bases and V by 4 bases; bases with no gene match: 3. The origin of this receptor is a man in his fifties or sixties in good health and CMV-seronegative. The specimen sequenced was PBMCs. The gene calls are TRBV28 and TRBJ1-4, with 8 bases matching TRBD1. Written as DNA, the CDR3 is TGTGCCAGCAGTTCCGGACAGGGAGAAAAACTGTTTTTT. Protein product: CASSSGQGEKLFF.